The 18 T cell receptor beta chains below come from one sample, sequenced in a study of blood T cell repertoires in COVID-19. Profiled with immunoSEQ multiplex PCR; TCRdb holds only in-frame clones, not every one. The table lists under 300,000 clones, roughly nine tenths of them singletons. Sequencing input: peripheral blood. These receptors were collected from a man aged 50 to 60 with acute or convalescent COVID-19.

The V call is TRBV15, the J call TRBJ1-5, with a weak D call TRBD1 (5 bases). V shed 2 bases and J shed 4 bases, with 21 bases lying between them. Germline assignment: CDR1 LNHNV and CDR2 YYDKDF (reference sequence). This CDR3 is built from 18 residues. The CDR3 is CATSRSSNTGVGNQPQHF. The CDR3 DNA sequence: TGTGCCACCAGCAGATCATCCAATACGGGGGTTGGAAATCAGCCCCAGCATTTT.

This sequence joins TRBV25-1 and TRBJ1-4, with 9 nucleotides matching TRBD1. After removal of 1 base from V and 7 bases from J, the junction contained 7 bases not matched to a gene. This CDR3 contains 16 residues. Germline assignment: CDR1 MGHDK and CDR2 SYGVNS. The CDR3 region has the DNA TGTGCCAGCAGTGAATCCCAGGGACAGGGATTTGAAAAACTGTTTTTT. This encodes CASSESQGQGFEKLFF.

This chain joins TRBV30 and TRBJ2-1; the D gene is possibly TRBD2 (6 bases). The germline gives CDR1 GTSNPN, CDR2 SVGIG (reference sequence). V lost 0 bases, J lost 10 bases, and 13 bases lay in between. The CDR3 is 13 amino acids. CDR3 bases: TGTGCCTGGAGTGTAGGTTCTGGGGGGGAGCAGTTCTTC. Translation: CAWSVGSGGEQFF.

V usage is TRBV19 and J usage is TRBJ1-3, with D tentatively TRBD1 (5 bases). This CDR3 comprises 13 residues. Germline CDR1 and CDR2: LNHDA and SQIVND (reference sequence). With 8 bases removed from V and 3 bases from J, the gap between germline ends came to 11 bases. CDR3 DNA: TGTGCCAGTGCGGACACCATTGGAAACACCATATATTTT. As protein: CASADTIGNTIYF. The full variable domain, in which reference TRBV19 and TRBJ1-3 provide the parts outside the CDR3, is DGGITQSPKYLFRKEGQNVTLSCEQNLNHDAMYWYRQDPGQGLRLIYYSQIVNDFQKGDIAEGYSVSREKKESFPLTVTSAQKNPTAFYLCASADTIGNTIYFGEGSWLTVV.

The rearrangement links TRBV19 to TRBJ1-1, with D possibly matching TRBD1 (5 bases). The CDR3 extends over 13 amino acids. Trimming took off 5 bases at V and 6 bases at J, with 13 bases between the two ends. The germline V gene encodes CDR1 LNHDA and CDR2 SQIVND (reference sequence). This CDR3 is CASSQGTGAEAFF. The CDR3 nucleotides are TGTGCCAGTAGTCAGGGTACGGGGGCTGAAGCTTTCTTT.

The V and J genes are TRBV7-9 and TRBJ1-4, with 7 bases aligning to TRBD1. The CDR3 is 13 amino acids. The V gene end was trimmed by 5 bases and the J gene end by 9 bases; junction bases not matched to a gene: 6. Germline V gene lookup returns CDR1 SEHNR and CDR2 FQNEAQ (reference sequence). This CDR3 reads CASSGEGQQKLFF. CDR3 DNA: TGTGCCAGCAGCGGAGAGGGACAGCAAAAACTGTTTTTT.

V gene TRBV6-5 combines with J gene TRBJ2-7, with D hard to call. The CDR3 covers 11 residues. Germline CDR1 is MNHEY and CDR2 is SVGAGI. Between the trimmed V and J ends, which lost 8 bases and 3 bases, there was a span of 8 bases. The CDR3 nucleotides are TGTGCCAGCTCCACCAGCTACGAGCAGTACTTC. Protein product: CASSTSYEQYF.

This rearrangement joins TRBV3-1 (or the pseudogene TRBV3-2) to TRBJ2-5; TRBD2 matches at 7 bases. The CDR3 loop spans 17 amino acids. V lost 4 bases, J lost 2 bases, and 13 bases stayed unmatched. CDR1 and CDR2 (germline): LGHDT, YNNKEL (reference sequence). For the CDR3, the DNA is TGTGCCAGCAGCCGGGCTAGCGGAGCCTTATTTCAAGAGACCCAGTACTTC. This sequence encodes CASSRASGALFQETQYF.

This clone was counted a single time. The CDR3 nucleotides are TGTGCCAGTAGTTCGGCCCGGGGGAATTCACCCCTCCACTTT. It encodes CASSSARGNSPLHF. The V call is TRBV19, the J call TRBJ1-6; possible D gene TRBD1, 5 bases. Germline V lookup: CDR1 LNHDA, CDR2 SQIVND (reference sequence). The CDR3 contains 14 residues. Deletions cut 5 bases from V and 7 bases from J, with 12 bases between.

V usage is TRBV5-1 and J usage is TRBJ1-2; no reliable D call. V lost 3 bases and J 3 bases, leaving 12 bases between the germline ends. This CDR3 region has 14 residues. The germline CDR1 and CDR2 sequences are SGHRS and YFSETQ. CDR3 coding DNA: TGCGCCAGCAGCTCCTCCACAGCCGACTATGGCTACACCTTC. Protein product: CASSSSTADYGYTF.

This clone was found once. This sequence joins TRBV6-6 and TRBJ2-3; no clear D. CDR1 and CDR2 (germline): MNHNY, SVGAGI (reference sequence). There are 14 residues in the CDR3. Deletions cut 2 bases from V and 4 bases from J, with 10 bases between. The CDR3, as DNA: TGTGCCAGCAGTTACCCCGAGGTATCAGATACGCAGTATTTT. Translated, it gives CASSYPEVSDTQYF.

The rearrangement uses TRBV12-3 or TRBV12-4 and TRBJ1-1; D is uncertain. V was cut by 4 bases and J by 3 bases, with 9 bases left in between. The CDR3 totals 13 residues. CDR3 amino acids: CASSWFGDTEAFF. DNA of the CDR3: TGTGCCAGCAGTTGGTTCGGTGACACTGAAGCTTTCTTT.

This chain links TRBV9 with TRBJ1-5, with TRBD1 matching over 7 bases. CDR1 and CDR2 (germline): SGDLS, YYNGEE. The CDR3 covers 15 residues. After removal of 2 bases from V and 3 bases from J, the junction contained 5 bases not matched to a gene. DNA for the CDR3: TGTGCCAGCAGCGTCACAGGGGCTTACAATCAGCCCCAGCATTTT. It codes for CASSVTGAYNQPQHF.

The V call is TRBV3-1 (or the pseudogene TRBV3-2), the J call TRBJ2-5, with 8 bases fitting TRBD1. In germline, CDR1 is LGHDT, CDR2 YNNKEL (reference sequence). The CDR3 consists of 16 residues. The trim removed 1 base at V and 5 bases at J, leaving 9 bases unmatched. This CDR3 is CASSQVLQGVRETQYF. The CDR3 DNA is TGTGCCAGCAGCCAAGTCTTACAGGGGGTACGGGAGACCCAGTACTTC.

This clone was detected only once. The chain joins TRBV4-1 to TRBJ2-4; 9 bases agree with TRBD2. The length of the CDR3 is 15 residues. Germline V lookup: CDR1 MGHRA, CDR2 YSYEKL. V shed 4 bases, J shed 8 bases, and the junction held 9 bases outside the gene matches. CDR3 nucleotide sequence: TGCGCCAGCAGCCTGGAAGGCGGGGGGGCAGACATTCAGTACTTC. Protein: CASSLEGGGADIQYF.

The chain employs TRBV9 and TRBJ2-5; a weak D match, TRBD1 (5 bases). V was trimmed by 0 bases and J by 5 bases, leaving 11 bases between them. Per the germline V gene, CDR1 is SGDLS and CDR2 is YYNGEE. This CDR3 is built from 14 residues. For the CDR3, the DNA is TGTGCCAGCAGCGTAGGGGGCGCGGAGGAGACCCAGTACTTC. Translating gives CASSVGGAEETQYF. The variable domain in full, completed from reference TRBV9 and TRBJ2-5, reads DSGVTQTPKHLITATGQRVTLRCSPRSGDLSVYWYQQSLDQGLQFLIQYYNGEERAKGNILERFSAQQFPDLHSELNLSSLELGDSALYFCASSVGGAEETQYFGPGTRLLVL.

The chain carries TRBV30 and TRBJ1-5; 9 nucleotides agree with TRBD1. The germline V gene encodes CDR1 GTSNPN and CDR2 SVGIG (reference sequence). V lost 2 bases, J lost 3 bases, and 5 bases stayed unmatched. The CDR3 is 15 amino acids. This CDR3 reads CAWSTDRGHNQPQHF. DNA of the CDR3: TGTGCCTGGAGTACGGACAGGGGCCACAATCAGCCCCAGCATTTT.

The chain couples TRBV2 to TRBJ1-4, with a weak D call TRBD1 (5 bases). The CDR3 totals 16 residues. Trimming removed 6 bases from V and 3 bases from J, with 17 bases in between. Germline CDR1 reads SNHLY; CDR2 reads FYNNEI. The CDR3 DNA reads TGTGCCAGCAGAAGGGACTCCTCGGGAGCTAATGAAAAACTGTTTTTT. It encodes CASRRDSSGANEKLFF.